The T cell receptor beta chain under discussion was sequenced for a study of early T cells in non-severe SARS-CoV-2 infection (dated by TCRdb to about 2021). General notes on the study: Because TCR sequencing was done on bulk RNA from unsorted whole blood, the alpha and beta chains could not be paired.

The library relied on 5' RACE. The instrument given in TCRdb is NextSeq 500. The TCR library protocol attached unique molecular identifiers to individual cDNA molecules to correct for sequencing error and PCR bias. Sequencing covered both TCR alpha and beta chains, and within each sample the abundances of alpha and beta sequences were tightly co-correlated. As for how the authors treated the data: Decombinator V4 was used to perform V gene, J gene and CDR3 annotation of TCR sequences. Expanded TCRs were defined as changing significantly between any two time points under a Poisson model with p below 0.0001. TCR abundances were normalised to the total number of TCRs sequenced per sample and expressed as counts per million. VDJdb, accessed 1 November 2021, was searched for CMV, EBV and SARS-CoV-2 annotated TCRs, with TCRs annotated for multiple antigens excluded. TCRdb reanalyzed the raw reads on its own, using fastp at Q25 for trimming and MiXCR for clone calling, and kept in-frame beta chains. Identical CDR3 protein sequences are pooled into one entry, listed with their most common genes and DNA. The V and J calls and clone size come from TCRdb's table, not from the authors' own analysis. The sample profile shows over 30,000 distinct CDR3 sequences; less than 5.5% of them were found once. The ten largest clones add up to around 14% of the sample.

A case-control design nested within a healthcare worker cohort in London, UK, was used, with weekly nasopharyngeal swab PCR tests and blood sampling performed. Healthcare workers were recruited during the week of the UK lockdown, between 23 and 31 March 2020, and followed weekly for up to roughly 15 weeks. The research as a whole found: Matching against VDJdb was skewed toward anti-spike CD8 responses, likely underestimated virus-specific expansions, and missed private and CD4 specificities.

This clonotype was detected ten times or more. Its antigen specificity is not known. Qualities for individual bases were not recorded, and no much larger clone is one base off. Sequencing was performed on whole blood. The source of this sequence is an adult who was a healthcare worker with PCR-confirmed SARS-CoV-2 infection or an uninfected control (not recorded which).

Here is the DNA: TGTGCCAGCCGTGTGGCTAGCGGGGTCTTGTACGAGCAGTTCTTC. Its translation reads: CASRVASGVLYEQFF. This chain is built from TRBV6-2 or TRBV6-3 and TRBJ2-1; TRBD2 matches 9 bases in the middle. CDR1 MNHEY and CDR2 SVGEGT are derived from the germline V gene. Relative to germline, V is missing 8 bases and J is missing 10 bases, with 15 bases of the junction outside any gene match. CDR3 length: 15 amino acids, cysteine to phenylalanine. The retained sequence is limited to the CDR3, 45 bases, with the frame set at the first base.